This TCR beta chain stems from a study of T cell changes during pregnancy in multiple sclerosis. Assay: immunoSEQ multiplex PCR; the TCRdb copy retains only in-frame clones and omits some. Of 70,000 to 95,000 clones listed, about nine tenths were seen once; the top ten hold about 0.45%. V dropped 4 bases and J dropped 5 bases, with 14 bases sitting between them. In germline, CDR1 is SQVTM, CDR2 ANQGSEA. This CDR3 region has 14 residues. The input for sequencing was CD4+ T cells from peripheral blood mononuclear cells, taken in the second trimester of pregnancy. The chain joins TRBV29-1 to TRBJ1-4, with TRBD1 as a possible D gene (5 bases). The clonotype was recovered from a female donor with multiple sclerosis, enrolled in a pregnancy study. The DNA of the CDR3 is TGCAGCGTTGGCTCCTCAGGGTTCAATGAAAAACTGTTTTTT. It specifies CSVGSSGFNEKLFF.